The 14 T cell receptor beta chains below come from one sample, sequenced in a study of identical twins. TCRdb used MiXCR to reprocess the 5' RACE reads, holding one entry per CDR3 protein. The top ten clones hold roughly 0.46% of a sample with around 490,000 distinct CDR3 sequences, around 15% of them seen once. These data were also reused for a study on yellow fever vaccine responses in identical twins.

Input material: CD4+ T cells sorted from blood. Every receptor here comes from a young woman in good health.

The chain links TRBV5-4 to TRBJ1-1; TRBD1 agrees at 7 bases. The CDR3 covers 17 residues. The ends lost 1 base at V and 0 bases at J; junction bases unmatched: 9. Looked up from germline, CDR1 is SGHNT and CDR2 is YYREEE (reference sequence). CDR3 protein: CASSLKRGRGMNTEAFF. CDR3 in DNA: TGTGCCAGCAGCTTGAAGAGGGGGCGGGGGATGAACACTGAAGCTTTCTTT.

This clonotype was recorded many times. The chain recombines TRBV15 with TRBJ2-1; 9 bases fit TRBD2. This CDR3 is built from 18 residues. V lost 0 bases, J lost 5 bases, and 11 bases stayed unmatched. CDR1 LNHNV and CDR2 YYDKDF come from the germline V gene (reference sequence). CDR3 sequence (DNA): TGTGCCACCAGCAGAGATATACAACTGACTAGCGGTAACAATGAGCAGTTCTTC. This gives the protein CATSRDIQLTSGNNEQFF.

This clonotype appeared a few times. V gene TRBV5-1 combines with J gene TRBJ2-7, with 11 nucleotides matching TRBD2. CDR1 is SGHRS, CDR2 YFSETQ, per germline. This CDR3 comprises 16 residues. V lost 4 bases and J lost 1; bases outside the gene matches: 7. The CDR3 DNA follows: TGCGCCAGCAGCCCGCGTACTAGCGGGAGTTCCTACGAGCAGTACTTC. Translating it yields CASSPRTSGSSYEQYF.

This clonotype has a handful of counts. CDR3 DNA: TGTGCCACCAGTGATCCCGGGCGGCGTGATACGCAGTATTTT. It codes for CATSDPGRRDTQYF. V and J are TRBV24-1 and TRBJ2-3; unclear D gene. Trimming shortened V by 3 bases and J by 6 bases, and 12 bases separated the two germline ends. CDR1 is KGHDR and CDR2 is SFDVKD in the germline V gene. The CDR3 loop spans 14 amino acids.

This clonotype has just a few counts. The genes are TRBV6-1 and TRBJ2-5; the match to TRBD2 covers 7 bases. The length of the CDR3 is 14 residues. Per the germline V gene, CDR1 is MNHNS and CDR2 is SASEGT. J gave up 1 base and V 4 bases, and 3 bases lay outside the gene matches. CDR3 sequence (DNA): TGTGCCAGCAGTGTGGGAGGGAGCCAAGAGACCCAGTACTTC. It specifies CASSVGGSQETQYF.

The chain recombines TRBV7-8 with TRBJ2-3; maybe TRBD1 (5 bases). V was shortened by 5 bases and J by 4 bases, with 16 bases between the two germline ends. This CDR3 contains 15 residues. Germline V gene data show CDR1 as SGHVS and CDR2 as FQNEAQ. The CDR3 DNA sequence: TGTGCCAGCAGCCTCCGGCCCCAAGGGGCAGATACGCAGTATTTT. Residues: CASSLRPQGADTQYF. The full variable domain, in which reference TRBV7-8 and TRBJ2-3 provide the parts outside the CDR3, is GAGVSQSPRYKVAKRGQDVALRCDPISGHVSLFWYQQALGQGPEFLTYFQNEAQLDKSGLPSDRFFAERPEGSVSTLKIQRTQQEDSAVYLCASSLRPQGADTQYFGPGTRLTVL.

This clonotype came up many times. The J gene is TRBJ1-5, the V gene TRBV12-3 or TRBV12-4, with D tentatively TRBD1 (5 bases). The V and J ends lost 7 bases and 0 bases respectively, with 10 bases between them. CDR3 length: 14 residues. CDR3 region: CASNRGGSNQPQHF. The DNA for the CDR3 is TGTGCCAGCAACCGCGGGGGTAGCAATCAGCCCCAGCATTTT.

This clonotype was seen only a few times. This sequence joins TRBV5-5 and TRBJ1-1, with no clear D. The CDR3 length is 15 residues. Germline values: CDR1 SGHKS, CDR2 YYEKEE (reference sequence). Trimming took off 0 bases at V and 1 base at J, with 10 bases between the two ends. The CDR3 spells CASSLVGVGNTEAFF. In DNA, the CDR3 is TGTGCCAGCAGCTTGGTCGGGGTGGGGAACACTGAAGCTTTCTTT.

CDR3 protein: CASRPPGNYGYTF. The CDR3, as DNA: TGTGCCAGCAGGCCCCCCGGGAACTATGGCTACACCTTC. V is TRBV6-1 and J is TRBJ1-2; no clear D gene. The CDR3 spans 13 residues. Trimming pared 6 bases from V and 2 bases from J, leaving 10 bases between. The germline gives CDR1 MNHNS, CDR2 SASEGT.

This chain uses TRBV3-1 with TRBJ2-7; TRBD2 matches 12 bases. The V gene's germline CDR1 is LGHDT and CDR2 YNNKEL (reference sequence). The CDR3 sequence is 16 residues long. J gave up 9 bases and V 0 bases, and 9 bases lay outside the gene matches. CDR3 in DNA: TGTGCCAGCAGCCAAGAGCTAGCGGGAGGGCCTTTTGCGCAGTACTTC. It codes for CASSQELAGGPFAQYF.

This clonotype was counted only a few times. This sequence joins TRBV28 and TRBJ2-7; TRBD2 matches at 10 bases. The CDR3 loop spans 16 amino acids. CDR1 MDHEN and CDR2 SYDVKM come from the germline V gene. The V segment lost 5 bases and the J segment 0 bases; nucleotides outside the gene matches: 7. The DNA for the CDR3 is TGTGCCAGCAGTCCAACTCGGACTAGCGGCTCCTACGAGCAGTACTTC. Its protein is CASSPTRTSGSYEQYF.

The rearrangement links TRBV12-3 or TRBV12-4 to TRBJ1-5; D might be TRBD1 (5 bases). V was trimmed by 5 bases and J by 9 bases, leaving 14 bases between them. CDR3 length equals 13 residues. CDR3 coding DNA: TGTGCCAGCAGTGGGGGGGGTCTGGCGCCCCAGCATTTT. It specifies CASSGGGLAPQHF.

This clonotype was seen a few times. The V and J genes are TRBV7-8 and TRBJ2-3; D uncertain. From germline, CDR1 is SGHVS and CDR2 FQNEAQ. The CDR3 contains 18 residues. The germline V and J ends were trimmed by 1 base and 4 bases, with 21 bases remaining between them. DNA for the CDR3: TGTGCCAGCAGCTTAGAGTGGGTGACTCCCCAGCGATCAGATACGCAGTATTTT. This codes for CASSLEWVTPQRSDTQYF.

V usage is TRBV5-1 and J usage is TRBJ2-7, with D unresolved. CDR3 length: 14 residues. Looked up from germline, CDR1 is SGHRS and CDR2 is YFSETQ. Trimming pared 4 bases from V and 4 bases from J, leaving 15 bases between. The CDR3 coding sequence is TGCGCCAGCAGCCCTGCCCCTGCCGAATACGAGCAGTACGTC. Its protein is CASSPAPAEYEQYV.